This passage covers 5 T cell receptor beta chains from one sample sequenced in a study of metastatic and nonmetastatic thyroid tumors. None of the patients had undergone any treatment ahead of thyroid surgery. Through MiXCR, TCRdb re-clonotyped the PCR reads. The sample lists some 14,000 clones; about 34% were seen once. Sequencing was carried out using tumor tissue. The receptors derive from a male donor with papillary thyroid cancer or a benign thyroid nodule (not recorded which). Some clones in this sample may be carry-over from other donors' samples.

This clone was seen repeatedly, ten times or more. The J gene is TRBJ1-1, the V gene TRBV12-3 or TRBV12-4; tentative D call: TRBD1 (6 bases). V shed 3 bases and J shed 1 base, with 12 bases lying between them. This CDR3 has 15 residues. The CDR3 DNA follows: TGTGCCAGCAGTTTTTGGGGGGCCCCGAACACTGAAGCTTTCTTT. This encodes CASSFWGAPNTEAFF.

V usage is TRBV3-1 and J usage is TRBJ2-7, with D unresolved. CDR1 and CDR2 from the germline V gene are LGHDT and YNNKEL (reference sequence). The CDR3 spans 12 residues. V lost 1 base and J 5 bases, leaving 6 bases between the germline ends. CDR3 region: CASSQVINEQYF. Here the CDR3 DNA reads TGTGCCAGCAGCCAAGTGATAAACGAGCAGTACTTC.

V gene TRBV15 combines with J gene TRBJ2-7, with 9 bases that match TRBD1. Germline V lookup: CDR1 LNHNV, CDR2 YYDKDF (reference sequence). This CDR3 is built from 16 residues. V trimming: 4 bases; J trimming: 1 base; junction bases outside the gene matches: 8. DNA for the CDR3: TGTGCCACCAGCACAGGACGTGACAGGGGGTCCTACGAGCAGTACTTC. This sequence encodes CATSTGRDRGSYEQYF.

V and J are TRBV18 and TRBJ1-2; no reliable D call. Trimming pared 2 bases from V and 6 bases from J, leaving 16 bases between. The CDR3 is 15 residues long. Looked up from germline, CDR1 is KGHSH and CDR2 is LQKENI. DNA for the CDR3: TGTGCCAGCTCACCAATGGCTCTCCCAGCCCATGGCTACACCTTC. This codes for CASSPMALPAHGYTF.

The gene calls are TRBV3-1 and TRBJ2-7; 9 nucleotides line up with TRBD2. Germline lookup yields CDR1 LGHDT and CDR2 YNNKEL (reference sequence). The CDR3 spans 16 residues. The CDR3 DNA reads TGTGGCCGCAGCCAAGTTATAGCGGGAGTTAAGTACGAGCAGTACTTC. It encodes CGRSQVIAGVKYEQYF.